The following is a T cell receptor beta chain sequence with its context. The data are from a study of shared clonotypes between healthy human individuals. Sequencing used immunoSEQ multiplex PCR; TCRdb keeps in-frame clones, though not all of them. The sample has 450,000 to 500,000 clones, over 65% seen once. This CDR3 comprises 16 residues. V shed 2 bases and J shed 4 bases, with 18 bases lying between them. Germline lookup yields CDR1 GTSNPN and CDR2 SVGIG (reference sequence). Sequenced sample: PBMCs. This sequence originates from a woman in her forties in good health. Some clones in this sample may be carry-over from other donors' samples. V usage is TRBV30 and J usage is TRBJ1-5, with no clear D. The CDR3 DNA sequence: TGTGCCTGGAGTCGCGGTCTATTGGCAGAGAATCAGCCCCAGCATTTT. Residues: CAWSRGLLAENQPQHF. The whole variable domain, remainder taken from reference TRBV30 and TRBJ1-5, is SQTIHQWPATLVQPVGSPLSLECTVEGTSNPNLYWYRQAAGRGLQLLFYSVGIGQISSEVPQNLSASRPQDRQFILSSKKLLLSDSGFYLCAWSRGLLAENQPQHFGDGTRLSIL.